This T cell receptor (beta chain) was identified in a study of T-cell reconstitution after alpha-beta-depleted transplantation in children. Germline values: CDR1 KGHSH, CDR2 LQKENI. This CDR3 has 12 residues. Many counts were recorded for this clonotype. At one boundary the junction diverges from the germline segment, which might be a read error. The TCRbeta library was prepared with unique molecular identifiers. From the PCR reads, TCRdb called clonotypes with MiXCR, one entry per CDR3 protein. This table holds hundreds of thousands of distinct CDR3 sequences, approximately 20% found once. The sequence came from a human donor who donated a stem cell graft to a child with acute lymphoblastic leukemia. The specimen comprised PBMCs from the stem cell graft donor, sampled from the stem cell graft. The chain links TRBV18 to TRBJ2-5; D gene uncertain. In DNA form, the CDR3 reads TGCGCCAGCAGCCCGACCGGGGAGACCCAGTACTTC. Amino acids: CASSPTGETQYF.